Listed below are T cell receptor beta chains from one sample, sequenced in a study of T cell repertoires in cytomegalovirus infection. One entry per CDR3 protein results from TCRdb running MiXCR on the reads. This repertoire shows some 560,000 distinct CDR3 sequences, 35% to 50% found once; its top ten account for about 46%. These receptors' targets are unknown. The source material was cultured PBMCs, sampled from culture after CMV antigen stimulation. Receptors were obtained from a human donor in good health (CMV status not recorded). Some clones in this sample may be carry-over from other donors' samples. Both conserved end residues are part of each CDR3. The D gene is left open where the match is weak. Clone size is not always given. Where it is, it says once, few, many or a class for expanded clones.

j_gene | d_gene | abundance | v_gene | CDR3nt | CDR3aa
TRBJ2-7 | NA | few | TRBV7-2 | TGTGCCAGCAGCCGGACCCCTTCGGGCTACGAGCAGTACTTC | CASSRTPSGYEQYF
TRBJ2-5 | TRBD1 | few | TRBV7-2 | TGTGCCAGCAGCGCAAACAGGGGGTTGGAGACCCAGTACTTC | CASSANRGLETQYF
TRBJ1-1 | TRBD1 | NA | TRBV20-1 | TGCAGTGCTAGTCCGGACAGGGGTATTACTGAAGCTTTCTTT | CSASPDRGITEAFF
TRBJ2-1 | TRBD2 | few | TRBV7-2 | TGTGCCAGCAGCTTCTCTGCGGGGGTCATGGATGAGCAGTTCTTC | CASSFSAGVMDEQFF
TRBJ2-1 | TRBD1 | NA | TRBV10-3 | TGTGCCATCAGTGGGGGACAGGGGGCCGGCAATGAGCAGTTCTTC | CAISGGQGAGNEQFF
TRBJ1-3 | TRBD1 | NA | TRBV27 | TGTGCCAGCAGTCCCCGACAGGGCGCGGTGCCCATATATTTT | CASSPRQGAVPIYF
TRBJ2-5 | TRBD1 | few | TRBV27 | TGTGCCAGCAGTTTGAACAGGGGTCCCCAAGAGACCCAGTACTTC | CASSLNRGPQETQYF
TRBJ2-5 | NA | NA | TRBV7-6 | TGTGCCAGCAGCTTAGGGGGCAGGGCCTTCCAAGAGACCCAGTACTTC | CASSLGGRAFQETQYF
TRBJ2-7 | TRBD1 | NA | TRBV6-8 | TGTGCCAGCAGTTACACCCGGACAGGGAGTTACGAGCAGTACTTC | CASSYTRTGSYEQYF
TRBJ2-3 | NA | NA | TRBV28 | TGTGCCAGCGGGGGGGGGGGCCCCACAGATACGCAGTATTTT | CASGGGGPTDTQYF
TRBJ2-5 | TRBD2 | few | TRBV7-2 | TGTGCCAGCAGCCAGAACCCGGGGGGGCGGGAAGAGACCCAGTACTTC | CASSQNPGGREETQYF
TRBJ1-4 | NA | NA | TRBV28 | TGTGCCAGCAGTCTCACATGGACGGGAAAACTGTTTTTT | CASSLTWTGKLFF
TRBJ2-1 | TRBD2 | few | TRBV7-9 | TGTGCCAGCAGTACACCTCTTGCGGGAGACAATGAGCAGTTCTTC | CASSTPLAGDNEQFF
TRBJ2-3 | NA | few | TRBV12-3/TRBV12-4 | TGTGCCAGCAGTTTAGCTTCCGGGGACACAGATACGCAGTATTTT | CASSLASGDTDTQYF
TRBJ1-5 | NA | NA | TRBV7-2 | TGTGCCAGCAGCTTAGAGGGCCGTCAGCCCCAGCATTTT | CASSLEGRQPQHF
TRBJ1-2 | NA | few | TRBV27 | TGTGCCAGCAGTTTGGGTCCGCCAGGGAACTATGGCTACACCTTC | CASSLGPPGNYGYTF
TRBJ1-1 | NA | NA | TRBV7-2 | TGTGCCAGCAGATCCCGCCCAAACACTGAAGCTTTCTTT | CASRSRPNTEAFF
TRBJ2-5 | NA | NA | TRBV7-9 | TGTGCCAGCAGCTGGGATCGACACTACCAAGAGACCCAGTACTTC | CASSWDRHYQETQYF
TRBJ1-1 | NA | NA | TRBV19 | TGTGCCAGCAGGCTGGTCGCGGGGCTCGGAGGCACTGAAGCTTTCTTT | CASRLVAGLGGTEAFF
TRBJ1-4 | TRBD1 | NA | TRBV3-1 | TGTGCCAGCGGCAGCCGGGACAGGGCTGAAAAACTGTTTTTT | CASGSRDRAEKLFF
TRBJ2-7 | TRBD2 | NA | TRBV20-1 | TGCAGTGCTAGAAAACCGGGACTAGCGGGAGACGAGCAGTACTTC | CSARKPGLAGDEQYF
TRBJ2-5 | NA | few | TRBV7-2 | TGTGCCAGCAGCTTAGCCCCATCGTGGGAGACCCAGTACTTC | CASSLAPSWETQYF
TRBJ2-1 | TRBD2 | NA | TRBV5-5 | TGTGCCAGCAGCTTGGCACTAGCGGGGAAGGGTGAGCAGTTCTTC | CASSLALAGKGEQFF
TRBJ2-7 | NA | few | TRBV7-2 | TGTGCCAGCAGCAGGGACTGGGGGGACGAGCAGTACTTC | CASSRDWGDEQYF
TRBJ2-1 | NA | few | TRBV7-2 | TGTGCCAGCAGCCGCAGCCCGGTGCAGTTCTTC | CASSRSPVQFF
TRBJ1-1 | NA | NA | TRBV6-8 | TGTGCCAGCAGGAGCGGCACTTTCACTGAAGCTTTCTTT | CASRSGTFTEAFF
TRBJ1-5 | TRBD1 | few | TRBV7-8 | TGTGCCAGCAGCTTAGGGGACAGCAGAAATCAGCCCCAGCATTTT | CASSLGDSRNQPQHF
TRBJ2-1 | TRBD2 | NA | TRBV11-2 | TGTGCCAGCAGCTTAAGAGCGGGGGGGTTTTTATACAATGAGCAGTTCTTC | CASSLRAGGFLYNEQFF
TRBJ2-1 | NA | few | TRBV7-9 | TGTGCCAGCAGTAGTGATGGGGGGGCCCCCGCCAATGAGCAGTTCTTC | CASSSDGGAPANEQFF
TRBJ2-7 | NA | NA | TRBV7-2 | TGTGCCAGCAGCTTAAGGGCCCCACCGCACTACGAGCAGTACTTC | CASSLRAPPHYEQYF
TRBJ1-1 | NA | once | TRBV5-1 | TGCGCCAGCGCTATAACCGGCCCCCCCGGTATCTTT | CASAITGPPGIF
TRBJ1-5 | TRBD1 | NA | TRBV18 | TGTGCCAGCTCACCAGAAAGACAGGGTGAGCAGCCCCAGCATTTT | CASSPERQGEQPQHF
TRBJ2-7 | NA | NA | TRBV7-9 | TGTGCCAGCAGCCCTGAAGGGGCCGAGCAGTACTTC | CASSPEGAEQYF
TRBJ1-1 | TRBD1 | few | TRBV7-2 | TGTGCCAGCACCTCGACAGGGGAAATTGGTGAAGCTTTCTTT | CASTSTGEIGEAFF
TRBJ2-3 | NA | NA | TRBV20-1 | TGCAGTTCTCAAAATAGGGGGGGAGGGGCTAGCACAGATACGCAGTATTTT | CSSQNRGGGASTDTQYF
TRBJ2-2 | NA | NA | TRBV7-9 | TGTGCCAGCAGCCTAGGGTTAGGCAGGGAGCTGTTTTTT | CASSLGLGRELFF
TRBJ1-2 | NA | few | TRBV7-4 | TGTGCCAGCAGCCTAAACCACTATGGCTACACCTTC | CASSLNHYGYTF
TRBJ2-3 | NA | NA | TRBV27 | TGTGCCAGCAGTTTATCCCCTATCACGGGGGTTACGCAGTATTTT | CASSLSPITGVTQYF
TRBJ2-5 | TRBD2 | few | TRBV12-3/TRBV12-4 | TGTGCCAGCAGTTCATCCCTAGCGGGAGCGCAAGAGACCCAGTACTTC | CASSSSLAGAQETQYF
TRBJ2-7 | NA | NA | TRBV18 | TGTGCCAGCTCACCACCGTTCGCGGACAGTACTTATCCCTACGAGCAGTACTTC | CASSPPFADSTYPYEQYF
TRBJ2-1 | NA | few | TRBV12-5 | TGTGCTAGTGGTTTATACTCGAGCTCCTACAATGAGCAGTTCTTC | CASGLYSSSYNEQFF
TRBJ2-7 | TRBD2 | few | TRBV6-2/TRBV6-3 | TGTGCCAGCAGTTACTGGGGAGGGCCATCCTACGAGCAGTACTTC | CASSYWGGPSYEQYF
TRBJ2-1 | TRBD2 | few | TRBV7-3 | TGTGCCAGCAGCGAGAACCTAGCGGGGGTCGGTGAGCAGTTCTTC | CASSENLAGVGEQFF
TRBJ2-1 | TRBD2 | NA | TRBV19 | TGTGCCAGTAGTAAAAACGGAGCGGGAGAGGTTGAGCAGTTCTTC | CASSKNGAGEVEQFF
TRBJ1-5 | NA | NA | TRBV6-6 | TGTGCCAGCACCTCCCTTTCTGGGGGACAGCCCCAGCATTTT | CASTSLSGGQPQHF